In its sample, the clone carrying this T cell receptor (beta chain) is medium-sized (0.01 to 0.1%). Germline V lookup: CDR1 SGHRS, CDR2 YFSETQ. With 4 bases clipped from V and 6 bases from J, the junction kept 4 bases outside the gene matches. This CDR3 region has 14 residues. The data are from a study of blood T cell repertoires in COVID-19. The overall study: Samples representing acute and convalescent COVID-19 were sourced from the United States, Italy and Spain. Nucleic acid was either cDNA or gDNA, and it came from T cells, B-cell-depleted T cells, or PBMCs.

How the authors handled the data: Using reference gene primer amplification, nucleated cell counts were estimated. Assay: immunoSEQ multiplex PCR; the TCRdb copy retains only in-frame clones and omits some. V and J calls and clone size are copied from that table; D and trimming were computed from the DNA. The table lists about 96,000 clones, around 85% of them singletons. Material: peripheral blood. V is TRBV5-1 and J is TRBJ1-6, with 7 positions matching TRBD1. This TCR was sampled from a woman aged 55 to 70 with acute or convalescent COVID-19. The CDR3: CASSQGQSNSPLHF. DNA of the CDR3: TGCGCCAGCAGCCAGGGACAGAGTAATTCACCCCTCCACTTT.